This TCR beta chain derives from a study of T-cell reconstitution after alpha-beta-depleted transplantation in children. Germline CDR1 MNHEY, CDR2 SVGAGI. Trimming shortened V by 4 bases and J by 3 bases, and 7 bases separated the two germline ends. The CDR3 loop spans 13 amino acids. This clonotype was recorded a few times. The TCRbeta library was prepared with unique molecular identifiers. In TCRdb, the PCR reads were re-called with MiXCR into one record per CDR3 protein. This table has under 85,000 distinct CDR3 sequences, about a sixth appearing once. The receptor comes from a male patient aged 2-10 years who had a stem cell transplant for acute lymphoblastic leukemia, so the T cells may come from the graft donor. The sequences come from PBMCs, mostly from graft donor cells, collected 360 days after TCRalphabeta/CD19-depleted stem cell transplant. The chain employs TRBV6-5 and TRBJ1-3; D gene uncertain. This chain's CDR3 is CASSSSIGNTIYF. CDR3 nucleotide sequence: TGTGCCAGCAGTTCCTCCATTGGAAACACCATATATTTT.